This TCR beta chain is drawn from a study of blood T cells in healthy people across ages. Broader study findings: PBMCs left unsorted prevented a conclusive naive versus antigen-experienced comparison.

With respect to this clonotype: Its matching antigen is unknown.

The sample providers were healthy Caucasian people from Russia, aged about 6 to 100. The CDR3 length is 15 residues. The V gene end was trimmed by 3 bases and the J gene end by 4 bases; junction bases not matched to a gene: 2. CDR1 and CDR2 (germline): SGHTA, FQGNSA. For the second PCR, which ran for about 6 to 11 cycles, a sample-barcoded 5' primer and a J-beta primer mix were used. Using its own MiXCR run on the 5' RACE reads, TCRdb lists one record per CDR3 protein. The sample has 800,000 to 950,000 distinct CDR3 sequences; approximately 49% are singletons. This receptor was identified in a man younger than 45 in good health. The V gene is TRBV7-2, the J gene TRBJ1-5; 11 bases match TRBD1. Sequenced input: blood. CDR3 residues: CASSLGQGENQPQHF. The CDR3 nucleotides are TGTGCCAGCAGCTTGGGACAGGGGGAAAATCAGCCCCAGCATTTT.